These 7 T cell receptor beta chains came from one sample sequenced in a study of cytomegalovirus exposure and HLA in healthy donors. Primers included in the PCR were 60 Vbeta and 13 Jbeta primers. The data were produced by immunoSEQ multiplex PCR, yet TCRdb's version contains in-frame clones alone and is incomplete. The data show about 130,000 clones, around 80% seen once. Sequencing used PBMCs. The source is a man aged 45-60 years in good health and CMV-seronegative.

The rearrangement uses TRBV7-2 and TRBJ2-1; 9 bases fit TRBD2. The CDR3 is 15 residues long. V lost 1 base, J lost 6 bases, and 4 bases stayed unmatched. The germline gives CDR1 SGHTA, CDR2 FQGNSA. CDR3 sequence reads: CASSLDRAGGNEQFF. CDR3 nucleotides: TGTGCCAGCAGCTTAGATCGAGCGGGGGGCAATGAGCAGTTCTTC.

J is TRBJ2-1 and V is TRBV5-6; TRBD2 matches 7 bases. The V segment lost 0 bases and the J segment 9 bases; nucleotides outside the gene matches: 18. The CDR3 covers 18 residues. CDR1 SGHDT and CDR2 YYEEEE come from the germline V gene. The CDR3 nucleotides are TGTGCCAGCAGCTTGGTTCCAGGTCTAGCGGTCCGAGGGAGTGAGCAGTTCTTC. Its protein is CASSLVPGLAVRGSEQFF.

The chain combines TRBV5-6 with TRBJ2-1; D unresolved. With 0 bases removed from V and 10 bases from J, the gap between germline ends came to 5 bases. The CDR3 loop spans 11 amino acids. Germline V gene sequence: CDR1 SGHDT, CDR2 YYEEEE. The CDR3 spells CASSLGAEQFF. The CDR3 nucleotides read TGTGCCAGCAGCTTGGGCGCGGAGCAGTTCTTC.

The chain uses TRBV6-1 and TRBJ2-2; 11 positions match TRBD2. Trimming at V came to 3 bases and at J to 6 bases, leaving 12 bases not matched to a gene. Germline V CDR1 and CDR2: MNHNS, SASEGT. The CDR3 extends over 18 amino acids. CDR3 nucleotide sequence: TGTGCCAGCAGTGACAGTAGGCTAGCGGGGGGCAGGGCCGGGGAGCTGTTTTTT. This translates into CASSDSRLAGGRAGELFF.

J is TRBJ1-1 and V is TRBV6-5; 8 bases line up with TRBD1. This CDR3 spans 14 amino acids. Germline CDR1 reads MNHEY; CDR2 reads SVGAGI. V was clipped by 10 bases and J by 5 bases; unmatched bases: 12. CDR3 nucleotides: TGTGCCACCAGGACAGGGATAGAAAATACTGAAGCTTTCTTT. It translates to CATRTGIENTEAFF.

The chain recombines TRBV4-1 with TRBJ1-5; 7 nucleotides agree with TRBD1. Germline lookup yields CDR1 MGHRA and CDR2 YSYEKL. The CDR3 sequence is 16 residues long. With V trimmed by 4 bases and J by 6 bases, 12 bases remained unmatched. The CDR3 DNA sequence: TGCGCCAGCAGCCCCAAGACAGGGTCTGGTACTCAGCCCCAGCATTTT. Its protein is CASSPKTGSGTQPQHF.

The chain employs TRBV18 and TRBJ1-1, with D perhaps matching TRBD1 (6 bases). The CDR3 is made up of 14 amino acids. Trimming removed 5 bases from V and 5 bases from J, with 15 bases in between. Looked up from germline, CDR1 is KGHSH and CDR2 is LQKENI. CDR3 sequence (DNA): TGTGCCAGCTCAACCAATACAGGGAGAACTGAAGCTTTCTTT. Residues: CASSTNTGRTEAFF.